The next 31 T cell receptor beta chains were all read from a single sample in a study of CD8+ T cells in alopecia areata. Treatment of the sample: oral pan-JAK inhibitor, 5-10 mg twice daily. Following extraction, RNA underwent reverse transcription to cDNA, which served as the sequencing template. The data were produced by immunoSEQ multiplex PCR, yet TCRdb's version contains in-frame clones alone and is incomplete. This sample yields 110,000 to 150,000 clones, of which nearly 55% are seen a single time; roughly 15% belongs to the top ten. The source was CD8+ T cells sorted from blood, collected at week 4, from a patient treated with tofacitinib. Source of these receptors: a human donor with alopecia areata.

This clone was seen more than once but under ten times. The DNA of the CDR3 is TGTGCCAGCAGCTCTCTCCCGAGCTACGAGCAGTACTTC. Its translation: CASSSLPSYEQYF. This rearrangement joins TRBV11-2 to TRBJ2-7; D call uncertain. V was trimmed by 4 bases and J by 3 bases, leaving 10 bases between them. The CDR3 contains 13 residues. Germline CDR1 SGHAT, CDR2 FQNNGV.

The chain links TRBV6-5 to TRBJ1-5; D not certain. V was cut by 2 bases and J by 4 bases, with 12 bases left in between. The CDR3 covers 15 residues. CDR1 and CDR2 from the germline V gene are MNHEY and SVGAGI. Here the CDR3 DNA reads TGTGCCAGCAGTTACATCCGGGAGGGAAATCAGCCCCAGCATTTT. Protein sequence: CASSYIREGNQPQHF.

The chain employs TRBV6-5 and TRBJ1-1, with D possibly matching TRBD1 (5 bases). The germline V gene has CDR1 MNHEY and CDR2 SVGAGI. V dropped 5 bases and J dropped 6 bases, with 16 bases sitting between them. This CDR3 is built from 14 residues. The CDR3 nucleotides read TGTGCCAGCAGTCAAAGCACCAGGGTCGCTGAAGCTTTCTTT. Its translation: CASSQSTRVAEAFF.

The CDR3 spells CAWHSWTNRTDTQYF. DNA of the CDR3: TGTGCCTGGCATAGCTGGACTAATCGCACAGATACGCAGTATTTT. The V and J genes are TRBV30 and TRBJ2-3; D is perhaps TRBD2 (6 bases). Germline V lookup: CDR1 GTSNPN, CDR2 SVGIG (reference sequence). Between the trimmed V and J ends, which lost 5 bases and 1 base, there was a span of 16 bases. The CDR3 covers 15 residues.

CDR3 amino acids: CASSSTGDYEQYF. The DNA for the CDR3 is TGTGCCAGCAGCTCGACAGGGGACTACGAGCAGTACTTC. The chain has TRBV28 and TRBJ2-7; 8 positions match TRBD1. The junction had 4 bases not matched to a gene; V was cut back by 6 bases and J by 3 bases. Germline V gives CDR1 MDHEN, CDR2 SYDVKM. The CDR3 runs to 13 residues.

This chain connects TRBV19 to TRBJ1-2; tentatively, D is TRBD1 (5 bases). Germline V lookup: CDR1 LNHDA, CDR2 SQIVND (reference sequence). This CDR3 has 15 amino acids. V shed 3 bases and J shed 4 bases, with 15 bases lying between them. CDR3 amino acids: CASSMWPKGRYGYTF. CDR3 nucleotides: TGTGCCAGTAGTATGTGGCCGAAGGGACGCTATGGCTACACCTTC.

The chain is built from TRBV30 and TRBJ1-1; D is perhaps TRBD1 (6 bases). V shed 0 bases and J shed 4 bases, with 9 bases lying between them. The germline V gene encodes CDR1 GTSNPN and CDR2 SVGIG (reference sequence). The CDR3 spans 13 residues. The CDR3 is CAWSVGRGTEAFF. In DNA, the CDR3 is TGTGCCTGGAGTGTGGGCAGGGGCACTGAAGCTTTCTTT. The variable domain in full, with the rest retrieved from reference TRBV30 and TRBJ1-1, is SQTIHQWPATLVQPVGSPLSLECTVEGTSNPNLYWYRQAAGRGLQLLFYSVGIGQISSEVPQNLSASRPQDRQFILSSKKLLLSDSGFYLCAWSVGRGTEAFFGQGTRLTVV.

The chain combines TRBV5-1 with TRBJ2-1; D is unresolved. Germline V gene sequence: CDR1 SGHRS, CDR2 YFSETQ. The CDR3 is made up of 16 amino acids. Trimming pared 3 bases from V and 0 bases from J, leaving 13 bases between. The CDR3 loop is CASSSRLLGSYNEQFF. The DNA of the CDR3 is TGCGCCAGCAGCTCAAGGCTGCTAGGCTCCTACAATGAGCAGTTCTTC.

The rearrangement uses TRBV4-3 and TRBJ1-1; D is unresolved. CDR1 and CDR2 (germline): LGHNA, YSLEER. CDR3 length equals 12 residues. Trimming took 5 bases from V and 5 from J, leaving 9 bases between them. CDR3 in DNA: TGCGCCAGCAGCGGGGAGGAGACTGAAGCTTTCTTT. It is translated as CASSGEETEAFF.

V and J are TRBV27 and TRBJ1-2; D unresolved. Germline V lookup: CDR1 MNHEY, CDR2 SMNVEV (reference sequence). The CDR3 has 19 residues. The V end was cut by 2 bases, the J end by 3 bases, with 25 bases between. CDR3 amino acids: CASSLAPLARRTDYYGYTF. In nucleotides, the CDR3 is TGTGCCAGCAGTTTAGCCCCTTTGGCCCGTCGGACGGACTACTATGGCTACACCTTC.

V usage is TRBV13 and J usage is TRBJ2-1, with 7 nucleotides matching TRBD2. This CDR3 is built from 13 residues. The J segment lost 16 bases and the V segment lost 5 bases, leaving 14 bases of the junction unmatched. CDR1 and CDR2 from the germline V gene are PRHDT and FYEKMQ (reference sequence). The CDR3 DNA reads TGTGCCAGCAGCCCCCCGACTAGCCTGGTTCAATTCTTC. It translates to CASSPPTSLVQFF.

The chain carries TRBV5-1 and TRBJ1-2; TRBD1 matches 9 bases. Germline values: CDR1 SGHRS, CDR2 YFSETQ. The CDR3 runs to 15 residues. V lost 0 bases to trimming and J lost 4 bases; unmatched junction nucleotides: 4. For the CDR3, the DNA is TGCGCCAGCAGCTTGGGGGACAGGGTGATCTATGGCTACACCTTC. Amino acids: CASSLGDRVIYGYTF.

The CDR3 reads CSVSGTPSVGTDTQYF. In DNA form, the CDR3 reads TGCAGCGTCTCCGGGACACCATCGGTGGGCACAGATACGCAGTATTTT. The chain recombines TRBV29-1 with TRBJ2-3, with D tentatively TRBD1 (6 bases). Germline loops: CDR1 SQVTM, CDR2 ANQGSEA. CDR3 length: 16 amino acids. V was pared by 6 bases and J by 1 base, with 20 bases between.

The chain has TRBV13 and TRBJ1-2, with 7 bases aligning to TRBD1. The V segment lost 6 bases and the J segment 5 bases; nucleotides outside the gene matches: 3. Germline CDR1 is PRHDT and CDR2 is FYEKMQ (reference sequence). This CDR3 contains 12 residues. The CDR3 DNA follows: TGTGCCAGCAGTGAGGGGGCTTATGGCTACACCTTC. It is translated as CASSEGAYGYTF.

This chain connects TRBV10-3 to TRBJ2-7, with TRBD1 as a possible D gene (5 bases). Looked up from germline, CDR1 is ENHRY and CDR2 is SYGVKD. CDR3 length equals 15 residues. Trimming took off 8 bases at V and 5 bases at J, with 22 bases between the two ends. CDR3 coding DNA: TGTGCCATCTCCCCCGACAGCACCCGATTGGACGAGCAGTACTTC. This translates into CAISPDSTRLDEQYF.

The chain joins TRBV20-1 to TRBJ2-3, with a tentative D call TRBD1 (6 bases). Trimming left V 2 bases short and J 11 bases short, with 11 bases between. CDR1 and CDR2 (germline): DFQATT, SNEGSKA (reference sequence). CDR3 size: 11 residues. CDR3 region: CSARLADRQYF. Written as DNA, the CDR3 is TGCAGTGCTAGACTGGCGGACAGGCAGTATTTT.

The CDR3 DNA reads as TGTGCCAGCAACACGGGGGGCCGGGAGACCCAGTACTTC. Its translation: CASNTGGRETQYF. The genes are TRBV25-1 and TRBJ2-5; D possibly corresponds to TRBD2 (7 bases). V was trimmed by 7 bases and J by 5 bases, leaving 14 bases between them. CDR1 and CDR2 (germline): MGHDK, SYGVNS. The CDR3 totals 13 residues.

This clone occurred a few times. The V call is TRBV29-1, the J call TRBJ2-1; D unclear. Between the trimmed V and J ends, which lost 4 bases and 6 bases, there was a span of 10 bases. Germline V gene data show CDR1 as SQVTM and CDR2 as ANQGSEA. The CDR3 totals 12 residues. The DNA for the CDR3 is TGCAGCGTTGGACCGAGAGCCAATGAGCAGTTCTTC. It yields the protein CSVGPRANEQFF.

The chain employs TRBV12-5 and TRBJ2-1; possibly TRBD2 for D (7 bases). The ends were cut back, 5 bases at V and 9 bases at J, with 20 bases in the middle. This CDR3 contains 15 residues. In germline, CDR1 is LGHNT, CDR2 FRNRAP. The CDR3 spells CASGPRGAPSTEQFF. The CDR3 coding sequence is TGTGCTAGTGGTCCCCGGGGGGCCCCGTCGACTGAGCAGTTCTTC.

The rearrangement joins TRBV9 to TRBJ2-2; D not certain. Germline CDR1 reads SGDLS; CDR2 reads YYNGEE. The CDR3 contains 13 residues. Trimming cost V 6 bases and J 5 bases, with 11 bases left between them. CDR3 bases: TGTGCCAGCACCTGGGATGGGACCGGGGAGCTGTTTTTT. Residues: CASTWDGTGELFF.

The J gene is TRBJ2-2, the V gene TRBV30; no firm D call. V lost 3 bases to trimming and J lost 0 bases, with 8 bases between them. The CDR3 is 14 residues long. The V gene's germline CDR1 is GTSNPN and CDR2 SVGIG (reference sequence). The CDR3 is CAWSLATNTGELFF. The CDR3 nucleotides read TGTGCCTGGAGCTTAGCAACGAACACCGGGGAGCTGTTTTTT.

This clone was recorded once. The V gene is TRBV13, the J gene TRBJ2-5, with 8 positions matching TRBD1. The length of the CDR3 is 13 residues. Trimming at V came to 5 bases and at J to 3 bases, leaving 2 bases not matched to a gene. CDR1 and CDR2 (germline): PRHDT, FYEKMQ (reference sequence). CDR3 residues: CASSQTGEETQYF. Written as DNA, the CDR3 is TGTGCCAGCAGCCAGACAGGGGAAGAGACCCAGTACTTC. Filled out from reference TRBV13 and TRBJ2-5, the complete variable domain reads AAGVIQSPRHLIKEKRETATLKCYPIPRHDTVYWYQQGPGQDPQFLISFYEKMQSDKGSIPDRFSAQQFSDYHSELNMSSLELGDSALYFCASSQTGEETQYFGPGTRLLVL.

The chain has TRBV6-5 and TRBJ1-6, with 7 positions matching TRBD1. Germline CDR1 MNHEY, CDR2 SVGAGI. Unmatched junction bases numbered 6, after V lost 6 bases and J lost 7 bases. The CDR3 consists of 14 residues. Written as DNA, the CDR3 is TGTGCCAGCAGCCCGGGACAGTCCAATTCACCCCTCCACTTT. The encoded protein is CASSPGQSNSPLHF.

This rearrangement joins TRBV30 to TRBJ1-1; possibly TRBD1 for D (5 bases). The CDR3 totals 11 residues. The V gene lost 3 bases and the J gene lost 5 bases, with 7 bases spanning the gap. Germline CDR1 is GTSNPN and CDR2 is SVGIG (reference sequence). In DNA form, the CDR3 reads TGTGCCTGGAGGGGGGAGACTGAAGCTTTCTTT. Translating gives CAWRGETEAFF.

This chain connects TRBV2 to TRBJ2-3, with a weak D call TRBD2 (5 bases). This CDR3 spans 15 amino acids. CDR1 and CDR2 from the germline V gene are SNHLY and FYNNEI. V lost 0 bases to trimming and J lost 0 bases, with 7 bases between them. CDR3 nucleotide sequence: TGTGCCAGCAGTGAAGCTAGCGATAGCACAGATACGCAGTATTTT. It encodes CASSEASDSTDTQYF.

The CDR3 DNA is TGTGCCAGCAGCTTTTACGTCCCGCCGGACACTGAAGCTTTCTTT. This translates into CASSFYVPPDTEAFF. The chain carries TRBV7-2 and TRBJ1-1, with D hard to call. Trimming shortened V by 3 bases and J by 3 bases, and 14 bases separated the two germline ends. Germline V lookup: CDR1 SGHTA, CDR2 FQGNSA. The CDR3 loop spans 15 amino acids.

The gene calls are TRBV6-5 and TRBJ1-1; D unclear. V dropped 5 bases and J dropped 3 bases, with 7 bases sitting between them. CDR3 length: 12 residues. Germline V gene data show CDR1 as MNHEY and CDR2 as SVGAGI. CDR3 nucleotide sequence: TGTGCCAGCAGTCACGAGGACACTGAAGCTTTCTTT. It translates to CASSHEDTEAFF.

Concerning this clone itself: The junction differs from germline at one of its ends, possibly a read error. This chain connects TRBV4-1 to TRBJ1-5, with D tentatively TRBD1 (6 bases). The CDR3 covers 16 residues. Per germline, CDR1 MGHRA and CDR2 YSYEKL. CDR3: CASSQPGQHSNQPQHF. The CDR3 nucleotides are TGTGCCAGCAGCCAACCGGGACAACATAGCAATCAGCCCCAGCATTTT.

The V and J genes are TRBV25-1 and TRBJ1-6; D uncertain. The CDR3 is made up of 15 amino acids. Germline V lookup: CDR1 MGHDK, CDR2 SYGVNS. V shed 6 bases and J shed 8 bases, with 17 bases lying between them. CDR3 sequence (DNA): TGTGCCAGCAGGAAACTATCGGACGGGGATTCACCCCTCCACTTT. The encoded protein is CASRKLSDGDSPLHF.

The rearrangement joins TRBV4-1 to TRBJ2-7; no definite D call. CDR3 size: 15 residues. Between the trimmed V and J ends, which lost 0 bases and 0 bases, there was a span of 9 bases. In germline, CDR1 is MGHRA, CDR2 YSYEKL. The CDR3 reads CASSQDKAVSYEQYF. CDR3 nucleotides: TGCGCCAGCAGCCAAGATAAGGCAGTCTCCTACGAGCAGTACTTC.

CDR3 amino acids: CASSWGAEETQYF. CDR3 nucleotides: TGTGCCAGCAGCTGGGGGGCGGAGGAGACCCAGTACTTC. The chain employs TRBV13 and TRBJ2-5, with D possibly being TRBD1 or TRBD2 (6 bases each). The CDR3 runs 13 residues. The germline V gene has CDR1 PRHDT and CDR2 FYEKMQ (reference sequence). Trimming shortened V by 4 bases and J by 5 bases, and 11 bases separated the two germline ends.